The 27 T cell receptor beta chains given below trace back to one sample, sequenced in a study of blood T cell repertoires in COVID-19. Clones were sequenced by immunoSEQ multiplex PCR, and TCRdb holds only the in-frame ones, with some missing. Among fewer than 250,000 clones, approximately 80% were seen once, and the ten largest hold 10%. The sample comprised peripheral blood. These receptor sequences come from a woman of 80 years or more with acute or convalescent COVID-19.

The chain combines TRBV2 with TRBJ1-1, with D tentatively TRBD1 (5 bases). Deletions cut 7 bases from V and 4 bases from J, with 19 bases between. The CDR3 has 15 residues. The V gene's germline CDR1 is SNHLY and CDR2 FYNNEI. In DNA form, the CDR3 reads TGTGCCAGCACCCTCGGGGAGGGGTCGGGCACTGAAGCTTTCTTT. Translating gives CASTLGEGSGTEAFF. Together with reference TRBV2 and TRBJ1-1, the CDR3 gives the full variable domain: EPEVTQTPSHQVTQMGQEVILRCVPISNHLYFYWYRQILGQKVEFLVSFYNNEISEKSEIFDDQFSVERPDGSNFTLKIRSTKLEDSAMYFCASTLGEGSGTEAFFGQGTRLTVV.

The chain's CDR3 is CASGHRTGGYQPQHF. DNA for the CDR3: TGTGCTAGTGGCCATCGGACAGGGGGCTATCAGCCCCAGCATTTT. J is TRBJ1-5 and V is TRBV12-5, with 11 bases that match TRBD1. Germline V CDR1 and CDR2: LGHNT, FRNRAP. Trimming took 6 bases from V and 5 from J; bases not matched to a gene: 6. The CDR3 totals 15 residues.

The rearrangement uses TRBV5-6 and TRBJ2-7; 9 bases line up with TRBD2. V lost 0 bases and J lost 0; bases outside the gene matches: 4. The CDR3 length is 16 residues. Germline V lookup: CDR1 SGHDT, CDR2 YYEEEE. For the CDR3, the DNA is TGTGCCAGCAGCTTGGGTCTAGCGGGGCCCTCCTACGAGCAGTACTTC. This encodes CASSLGLAGPSYEQYF.

The chain carries TRBV5-1 and TRBJ2-1, with D unclear. Trimming removed 7 bases from V and 5 bases from J, with 13 bases in between. The CDR3 loop spans 13 amino acids. Germline CDR1 reads SGHRS; CDR2 reads YFSETQ. CDR3: CASQVEIHNEQFF. As DNA, the CDR3 is TGCGCCAGCCAGGTCGAAATTCACAATGAGCAGTTCTTC. Looking up the rest from reference TRBV5-1 and TRBJ2-1 gives the full variable domain: KAGVTQTPRYLIKTRGQQVTLSCSPISGHRSVSWYQQTPGQGLQFLFEYFSETQRNKGNFPGRFSGRQFSNSRSEMNVSTLELGDSALYLCASQVEIHNEQFFGPGTRLTVL.

The chain joins TRBV29-1 to TRBJ1-1; no firm D call. The germline V gene has CDR1 SQVTM and CDR2 ANQGSEA. This CDR3 is 13 amino acids long. Trimming shortened V by 5 bases and J by 0 bases, and 10 bases separated the two germline ends. The chain's CDR3 is CSVKEAVNTEAFF. DNA of the CDR3: TGCAGCGTTAAGGAGGCAGTGAACACTGAAGCTTTCTTT.

The V call is TRBV5-4, the J call TRBJ2-3; possible D gene TRBD1, 5 bases. V lost 1 base and J lost 4, with 7 bases in between. The CDR3 has 13 amino acids. CDR1 is SGHNT, CDR2 YYREEE, per germline (reference sequence). CDR3 nucleotide sequence: TGTGCCAGCAGCTTGATGACAGCAGATACGCAGTATTTT. Translating it yields CASSLMTADTQYF.

V is TRBV11-1 and J is TRBJ2-3; the D gene is possibly TRBD2 (7 bases). Germline CDR1 SGHAT, CDR2 FQDESV (reference sequence). The V gene lost 1 base and the J gene lost 2 bases, with 10 bases spanning the gap. This CDR3 region has 15 residues. The CDR3 sequence: CASSLDRGATDTQYF. CDR3 nucleotide sequence: TGTGCCAGCAGCTTAGACCGGGGGGCCACAGATACGCAGTATTTT.

This clone occurred a few times. The V and J genes are TRBV5-6 and TRBJ2-2; D might be TRBD2 (5 bases). Germline loops: CDR1 SGHDT, CDR2 YYEEEE. V lost 3 bases and J 3 bases, leaving 15 bases between the germline ends. This CDR3 is built from 16 residues. Here the CDR3 DNA reads TGTGCCAGCAGCTGGAGGACGGTTACCTACACCGGGGAGCTGTTTTTT. Translated, it gives CASSWRTVTYTGELFF.

V gene TRBV5-6 combines with J gene TRBJ1-2; TRBD1 agrees at 8 bases. CDR1 and CDR2 (germline): SGHDT, YYEEEE. The CDR3 is made up of 17 amino acids. J gave up 6 bases and V 5 bases, and 18 bases lay outside the gene matches. Written as DNA, the CDR3 is TGTGCCAGCAGGAATACTTTGACAGGGGCCGCCCGGGATGGCTACACCTTC. This codes for CASRNTLTGAARDGYTF.

V gene TRBV21-1 combines with J gene TRBJ1-2. TRBV21-1 is classified as a pseudogene. The CDR3 runs to 13 residues. The CDR3 protein is CASSLGGNYGYTF. For the CDR3, the DNA is TGTGCCAGCAGCCTGGGGGGGAACTATGGCTACACCTTC.

This clone was counted once. The CDR3 coding sequence is TGCAGCGCCGAACGGCGGGACAGACAAGAGACCCAGTACTTC. Residues: CSAERRDRQETQYF. The chain uses TRBV29-1 and TRBJ2-5, with a tentative D call TRBD1 (7 bases). The CDR3 has 14 amino acids. Germline lookup yields CDR1 SQVTM and CDR2 ANQGSEA. V shed 7 bases and J shed 2 bases, with 17 bases lying between them.

CDR3 coding DNA: TGTGCCAGCAGTTTATCGGCCGGGTCCTACGAGCAGTACTTC. Translating gives CASSLSAGSYEQYF. The chain is built from TRBV27 and TRBJ2-7; D not resolved. This CDR3 is built from 14 residues. Germline V CDR1 and CDR2: MNHEY, SMNVEV (reference sequence). Trimming left V 0 bases short and J 1 base short, with 7 bases between.

The chain employs TRBV7-9 and TRBJ2-5, with D perhaps TRBD1 (6 bases). The V end lost 1 base, the J end lost 7 bases, and 13 bases lay between the germline ends. The CDR3 contains 14 residues. Germline assignment: CDR1 SEHNR and CDR2 FQNEAQ (reference sequence). The CDR3 DNA sequence: TGTGCCAGCAGCTTAGACCAGGGGTCGGGGACCCAGTACTTC. Protein product: CASSLDQGSGTQYF.

A remark on this clone: The sample contains more than one DNA sequence encoding this CDR3. The chain carries TRBV19 and TRBJ1-4, with a weak D call TRBD1 (5 bases). Germline lookup yields CDR1 LNHDA and CDR2 SQIVND (reference sequence). V gave up 8 bases and J gave up 2 bases, with 12 bases separating them. The CDR3 is made up of 14 amino acids. This chain's CDR3 is CASSDRATNEKLFF. The CDR3 nucleotides are TGTGCCAGTTCCGACAGAGCGACTAATGAAAAACTGTTTTTT. Combining the CDR3 with reference TRBV19 and TRBJ1-4 gives the whole variable domain DGGITQSPKYLFRKEGQNVTLSCEQNLNHDAMYWYRQDPGQGLRLIYYSQIVNDFQKGDIAEGYSVSREKKESFPLTVTSAQKNPTAFYLCASSDRATNEKLFFGSGTQLSVL.

J is TRBJ2-2 and V is TRBV6-2 or TRBV6-3, with TRBD2 as a possible D gene (6 bases). Deletions cut 0 bases from V and 5 bases from J, with 10 bases between. The CDR3 is made up of 15 amino acids. CDR1 MNHEY and CDR2 SVGEGT come from the germline V gene. The CDR3 nucleotides are TGTGCCAGCAGTTACTCCGGGGGTAGAACCGGGGAGCTGTTTTTT. Its translation is CASSYSGGRTGELFF.

V is TRBV19 and J is TRBJ2-1; 8 positions agree with TRBD1. The germline V gene has CDR1 LNHDA and CDR2 SQIVND (reference sequence). This CDR3 is built from 13 residues. With 6 bases clipped from V and 7 bases from J, the junction kept 5 bases outside the gene matches. The CDR3 protein is CASSPDRVNEQFF. DNA for the CDR3: TGTGCCAGTAGCCCGGACAGGGTTAATGAGCAGTTCTTC.

CDR3 residues: CASTLTGPSGNTIYF. DNA for the CDR3: TGTGCCAGCACTCTCACGGGTCCCTCTGGAAACACCATATATTTT. This chain links TRBV6-5 with TRBJ1-3; no clear D gene. V was cut by 7 bases and J by 0 bases, with 13 bases left in between. The CDR3 is 15 amino acids. From germline, CDR1 is MNHEY and CDR2 SVGAGI.

This rearrangement joins TRBV21-1 to TRBJ1-2; the DNA was not used to check the table's D call, TRBD1. TRBV21-1 is listed as a pseudogene. The CDR3 has 14 residues. The CDR3 bases are TGTGCCAGCAGCAAAGGGACAGGGCCGTATGGCTACACCTTC. It yields the protein CASSKGTGPYGYTF.

As DNA, the CDR3 is TGTGCCAGCAGTTACTCGAACAGGGGGAATAGCAATCAGCCCCAGCATTTT. Translated, it gives CASSYSNRGNSNQPQHF. The chain is built from TRBV6-2 or TRBV6-3 and TRBJ1-5, with 8 positions matching TRBD1. With 0 bases clipped from V and 0 bases from J, the junction kept 4 bases outside the gene matches. Per the germline V gene, CDR1 is MNHEY and CDR2 is SVGEGT. This CDR3 has 17 amino acids.

Notes on this clone: This specimen includes other DNA sequences encoding the same CDR3. This chain joins TRBV7-3 and TRBJ2-5; perhaps TRBD2 as D (6 bases). CDR3 length: 13 residues. Deletions cut 5 bases from V and 5 bases from J, with 12 bases between. Germline V gives CDR1 SGHTA, CDR2 FQGTGA. CDR3 in amino acids: CASSLNGGETQYF. The CDR3 DNA follows: TGTGCCAGCAGCCTCAATGGGGGGGAGACCCAGTACTTC.

The chain employs TRBV14 and TRBJ1-2; TRBD1 matches 7 bases. Germline lookup yields CDR1 SGHDN and CDR2 FVKESK. The CDR3 is 15 amino acids. Trimming removed 4 bases from V and 3 bases from J; junction bases left unmatched: 8. The CDR3 sequence is CASSLSTGSDYGYTF. Written as DNA, the CDR3 is TGTGCCAGCAGCCTTTCGACAGGGTCCGACTATGGCTACACCTTC.

The chain carries TRBV18 and TRBJ2-7; TRBD1 matches 7 bases. In germline, CDR1 is KGHSH, CDR2 LQKENI. Unmatched junction bases numbered 11, after V lost 0 bases and J lost 3 bases. The CDR3 is made up of 17 amino acids. CDR3 residues: CASSPPRGRGKDYEQYF. As DNA, the CDR3 is TGTGCCAGCTCACCACCCAGGGGCAGGGGGAAAGACTACGAGCAGTACTTC.

CDR3 sequence: CASSLPGTGKTYEQYF. As DNA, the CDR3 is TGTGCCAGCAGTCTCCCCGGGACAGGGAAAACCTACGAGCAGTACTTC. The rearrangement uses TRBV11-3 and TRBJ2-7, with 9 positions matching TRBD1. Germline CDR1 is SGHNT and CDR2 is YENEEA. This CDR3 comprises 16 residues. J lost 2 bases, V lost 6 bases, and 11 bases had no gene match.

This chain joins TRBV18 and TRBJ1-2; no reliable D call. V lost 2 bases to trimming and J lost 8 bases, with 6 bases between them. Germline V gene lookup returns CDR1 KGHSH and CDR2 LQKENI. The CDR3 extends over 11 amino acids. The CDR3 reads CASSPIGGYTF. DNA for the CDR3: TGTGCCAGCTCACCAATTGGCGGCTACACCTTC.

CDR3 coding DNA: TGCAGCGTTGCAGGGGTGTTAGATCTCGAGACCCAGTACTTC. Amino acids: CSVAGVLDLETQYF. J is TRBJ2-5 and V is TRBV29-1; the D gene is possibly TRBD1 (6 bases). The CDR3 sequence is 14 residues long. Looked up from germline, CDR1 is SQVTM and CDR2 is ANQGSEA. V dropped 4 bases and J dropped 5 bases, with 17 bases sitting between them.

The V call is TRBV11-2, the J call TRBJ2-2, with 7 bases matching TRBD1. The CDR3 has 13 amino acids. Germline V gene lookup returns CDR1 SGHAT and CDR2 FQNNGV. After removal of 5 bases from V and 6 bases from J, the junction contained 3 bases not matched to a gene. As DNA, the CDR3 is TGTGCCAGCAGCCAAGGGACAGCCGGGGAGCTGTTTTTT. This gives the protein CASSQGTAGELFF.

This clone has only a few counts. This chain uses TRBV27 with TRBJ2-3; 8 positions agree with TRBD2. The germline V gene encodes CDR1 MNHEY and CDR2 SMNVEV (reference sequence). The ends lost 5 bases at V and 0 bases at J; junction bases unmatched: 7. This CDR3 has 16 amino acids. The CDR3, as DNA: TGTGCCAGCAGTCTTAATAGCGGGATAAGCACAGATACGCAGTATTTT. Protein sequence: CASSLNSGISTDTQYF.